Presented here are 3 T cell receptor beta chains from one specimen sequenced in a study of T cell responses to AZD1222 COVID-19 vaccine (dated by TCRdb to the early 2020s). What this sample's time point label stands for: baseline before first vaccination. The library was generated by the immunoSEQ multiplex PCR assay. TCRdb carries this immuneACCESS record with in-frame sequences only. Its versions omit some clonotypes, under half of them owing to an unresolved V gene in the studies checked, with the rest unexplained. The sample table records about 84,000 clones; about 85% of these occur just once. Clones ranked in the top ten supply approximately 1.5% of the sample. The sequences come from peripheral blood, collected on day 0 of AZD1222 vaccination. These receptors all stem from an adult in good health.

The chain joins TRBV5-8 to TRBJ1-2; 7 nucleotides match TRBD1. The J segment lost 4 bases and the V segment lost 4 bases, leaving 13 bases of the junction unmatched. The CDR3 consists of 16 residues. The germline CDR1 and CDR2 sequences are SGHTS and YDEGEE. The CDR3 protein is CASSQGISTGTYGYTF. The CDR3 DNA reads TGTGCCAGCAGCCAGGGAATTTCGACAGGGACCTATGGCTACACCTTC.

V is TRBV10-3 and J is TRBJ1-1; a weak D match, TRBD1 (5 bases). CDR1 and CDR2 (germline): ENHRY, SYGVKD. This CDR3 region has 13 residues. With 7 bases removed from V and 0 bases from J, the gap between germline ends came to 9 bases. The CDR3 spells CAINWGLNTEAFF. The CDR3 DNA reads TGTGCCATCAATTGGGGGTTGAACACTGAAGCTTTCTTT.

V is TRBV7-8 and J is TRBJ2-1, with 9 bases that match TRBD2. The CDR3 sequence is 11 residues long. The V gene end was trimmed by 6 bases and the J gene end by 9 bases; junction bases not matched to a gene: 0. Germline CDR1 reads SGHVS; CDR2 reads FQNEAQ. The CDR3 loop reads CASRLAGEQFF. The CDR3 nucleotides read TGTGCCAGCAGACTAGCGGGTGAGCAGTTCTTC.